The next 32 T cell receptor beta chains were all read from a single sample in a study of T cells in localized non-small cell lung cancer. The assay was immunoSEQ multiplex PCR, and TCRdb's table has in-frame clones only and misses some. The sample carries about 1,400 clones, around a fifth recorded once. This specimen was normal lung tissue next to the tumor, taken before any cancer treatment. These receptors all come from a male donor at least 60 years old with stage III squamous cell lung carcinoma.

This clone is labeled medium-sized. The chain combines TRBV7-2 with TRBJ2-7, with 8 bases lining up with TRBD2. CDR3 length: 13 residues. Germline V CDR1 and CDR2: SGHTA, FQGNSA. The V and J ends lost 6 bases and 4 bases, in that order; junction bases with no gene match: 5. The CDR3 DNA sequence: TGTGCCAGCAGAGCGGGAGCTGCGTACGAGCAGTACTTC. As protein: CASRAGAAYEQYF.

This chain uses TRBV6-8 with TRBJ2-1, with D possibly being TRBD1 (5 bases). V dropped 10 bases and J dropped 4 bases, with 11 bases sitting between them. Germline V gene data show CDR1 as MNHGY and CDR2 as SAAAGT. The length of the CDR3 is 12 residues. The CDR3, as DNA: TGTGCCACCGCAGGGTCTTACAATGAGCAGTTCTTC. Amino acid sequence: CATAGSYNEQFF.

The rearrangement joins TRBV14 to TRBJ2-7; D not resolved. The germline CDR1 and CDR2 sequences are SGHDN and FVKESK. The V and J ends lost 3 bases and 5 bases respectively, with 5 bases between them. CDR3 length: 11 amino acids. For the CDR3, the DNA is TGTGCCAGCAGCCATTACCACGAGCAGTACTTC. As protein: CASSHYHEQYF.

This clone is categorized as medium-sized. This chain joins TRBV11-3 and TRBJ2-5; D is uncertain. Germline CDR1 is SGHNT and CDR2 is YENEEA. V was shortened by 1 base and J by 5 bases, with 11 bases between the two germline ends. CDR3 length equals 14 residues. CDR3 sequence reads: CASSLVPERETQYF. CDR3 coding DNA: TGTGCCAGCAGCTTAGTTCCCGAGAGGGAGACCCAGTACTTC.

The rearrangement uses TRBV5-1 and TRBJ2-5, with 7 bases aligning to TRBD2. The CDR3 sequence is 14 residues long. Trimming removed 4 bases from V and 0 bases from J; junction bases left unmatched: 3. Per the germline V gene, CDR1 is SGHRS and CDR2 is YFSETQ. The CDR3 DNA follows: TGCGCCAGCAGCCCTGGACTAGACCAAGAGACCCAGTACTTC. This encodes CASSPGLDQETQYF.

V usage is TRBV18 and J usage is TRBJ2-3; 9 bases fit TRBD1. V trimming: 5 bases; J trimming: 3 bases; junction bases outside the gene matches: 12. The CDR3 extends over 17 amino acids. Germline CDR1 is KGHSH and CDR2 is LQKENI. The CDR3 DNA sequence: TGTGCCAGCTCAACTCCCGGGACAGGGTTCGGTACAGATACGCAGTATTTT. Translated, it gives CASSTPGTGFGTDTQYF.

By sample fraction, this clone is medium-sized (0.01 to 0.1%). The chain employs TRBV9 and TRBJ2-7, with TRBD2 matching over 9 bases. V lost 6 bases and J lost 5; bases outside the gene matches: 6. The CDR3 extends over 13 amino acids. Per germline, CDR1 SGDLS and CDR2 YYNGEE. CDR3 region: CASTGGTSNEQYF. Written as DNA, the CDR3 is TGTGCCAGCACTGGTGGGACTAGCAACGAGCAGTACTTC.

The CDR3 region has the DNA TGTGCCAGCAGTGAAGGTTCGTCCCAAGAGACCCAGTACTTC. This gives the protein CASSEGSSQETQYF. The gene calls are TRBV6-1 and TRBJ2-5; D unresolved. Per the germline V gene, CDR1 is MNHNS and CDR2 is SASEGT. This CDR3 is 14 amino acids long. V dropped 1 base and J dropped 1 base, with 7 bases sitting between them.

This clone showed up just a few times. V usage is TRBV5-8 and J usage is TRBJ1-6, with 9 bases fitting TRBD1. The CDR3 contains 14 residues. J lost 13 bases, V lost 4 bases, and 9 bases had no gene match. CDR1 and CDR2 (germline): SGHTS, YDEGEE. The chain's CDR3 is CASSLGTGWAPLHF. Written as DNA, the CDR3 is TGTGCCAGCAGCCTAGGGACAGGGTGGGCCCCCCTCCACTTT.

This clone is termed hyperexpanded. The chain has TRBV9 and TRBJ2-7, with a weak D call TRBD2 (6 bases). Germline CDR1 and CDR2: SGDLS and YYNGEE. Trimming cost V 0 bases and J 4 bases, with 11 bases left between them. The CDR3 is made up of 14 amino acids. CDR3 loop: CASSVAGEGYEQYF. The CDR3 DNA is TGTGCCAGCAGCGTAGCGGGAGAGGGATACGAGCAGTACTTC.

This clone appeared a few times. The V call is TRBV28, the J call TRBJ2-7; D not resolved. Germline V gene data show CDR1 as MDHEN and CDR2 as SYDVKM. This CDR3 has 12 amino acids. Trimming left V 4 bases short and J 2 bases short, with 6 bases between. This CDR3 reads CASSSRTYEQYF. The CDR3 DNA reads as TGTGCCAGCAGTTCCAGGACCTACGAGCAGTACTTC.

The gene calls are TRBV9 and TRBJ2-1; D gene ambiguous. The length of the CDR3 is 13 residues. CDR1 SGDLS and CDR2 YYNGEE come from the germline V gene. Trimming took 4 bases from V and 1 from J, leaving 6 bases between them. CDR3 sequence reads: CASSWASYNEQFF. As DNA, the CDR3 is TGTGCCAGCAGCTGGGCTTCCTACAATGAGCAGTTCTTC.

This clone is labeled medium-sized. The chain uses TRBV11-3 and TRBJ2-7; 13 nucleotides agree with TRBD2. In germline, CDR1 is SGHNT, CDR2 YENEEA. With V trimmed by 4 bases and J by 5 bases, 5 bases remained unmatched. This CDR3 is built from 15 residues. CDR3: CASSSWTSGSDEQYF. CDR3 sequence (DNA): TGTGCCAGCAGCTCCTGGACTAGCGGGAGCGACGAGCAGTACTTC. The variable domain in full, completed from reference TRBV11-3 and TRBJ2-7, reads EAGVVQSPRYKIIEKKQPVAFWCNPISGHNTLYWYLQNLGQGPELLIRYENEEAVDDSQLPKDRFSAERLKGVDSTLKIQPAELGDSAVYLCASSSWTSGSDEQYFGPGTRLTVT.

This sequence joins TRBV7-5 and TRBJ1-1. TRBV7-5 is a pseudogene. The CDR3 length is 15 residues. The CDR3 sequence: CASSLGGSRHTEAFF. The CDR3, as DNA: TGTGCCAGCAGCTTGGGGGGTTCCAGGCACACTGAAGCTTTCTTT.

The chain uses TRBV14 and TRBJ2-7, with 8 positions matching TRBD2. The CDR3 is 16 amino acids. Germline V CDR1 and CDR2: SGHDN, FVKESK. The trim removed 7 bases at V and 2 bases at J, leaving 13 bases unmatched. CDR3 region: CASTPFSGTRPYEQYF. CDR3 DNA: TGTGCCAGCACTCCCTTTAGCGGGACGCGGCCCTACGAGCAGTACTTC.

This clone turned up a few times. V usage is TRBV6-8 and J usage is TRBJ2-3, with D tentatively TRBD2 (6 bases). The CDR3 loop spans 13 amino acids. Between the trimmed V and J ends, which lost 8 bases and 5 bases, there was a span of 14 bases. CDR1 and CDR2 from the germline V gene are MNHGY and SAAAGT. The DNA for the CDR3 is TGTGCCAGCCAAGACGGGAGTGGAGATACGCAGTATTTT. Translating it yields CASQDGSGDTQYF.

This clone was seen more than once but under ten times. The chain is built from TRBV6-8 and TRBJ1-1; D gene unclear. This CDR3 comprises 13 residues. V dropped 3 bases and J dropped 5 bases, with 10 bases sitting between them. Germline lookup yields CDR1 MNHGY and CDR2 SAAAGT. The CDR3, as DNA: TGTGCCAGCAGTTATTATGGGGAGACTGAAGCTTTCTTT. Translated, it gives CASSYYGETEAFF.

The chain couples TRBV28 to TRBJ2-3; 13 nucleotides match TRBD2. The CDR3 length is 20 residues. Trimming cost V 5 bases and J 5 bases; bases outside gene matches: 19. Germline V CDR1 and CDR2: MDHEN, SYDVKM. In DNA form, the CDR3 reads TGTGCCAGCAGTCACCGGGCGGACCGAACTAGCGGGAGGGTAGGAGATACGCAGTATTTT. This sequence encodes CASSHRADRTSGRVGDTQYF.

The genes are TRBV30 and TRBJ2-1; the match to TRBD2 covers 10 bases. CDR3 length equals 17 residues. The J segment lost 1 base and the V segment lost 2 bases, leaving 8 bases of the junction unmatched. Germline CDR1 and CDR2: GTSNPN and SVGIG (reference sequence). The CDR3 loop reads CAWSWSSGSRSYNEQFF. CDR3 bases: TGTGCCTGGAGTTGGTCTAGCGGGAGTAGATCCTACAATGAGCAGTTCTTC.

The CDR3 loop reads CATSRRGMTGTNEKLFF. The CDR3, as DNA: TGTGCCACCAGCAGAAGGGGGATGACGGGGACTAATGAAAAACTGTTTTTT. The J gene is TRBJ1-4, the V gene TRBV15; possibly TRBD1 for D (6 bases). Germline V CDR1 and CDR2: LNHNV, YYDKDF (reference sequence). V was shortened by 2 bases and J by 2 bases, with 15 bases between the two germline ends. The CDR3 has 17 amino acids. The complete variable domain, with remaining parts taken from reference TRBV15 and TRBJ1-4, reads DAMVIQNPRYQVTQFGKPVTLSCSQTLNHNVMYWYQQKSSQAPKLLFHYYDKDFNNEADTPDNFQSRRPNTSFCFLDIRSPGLGDTAMYLCATSRRGMTGTNEKLFFGSGTQLSVL.

The V and J genes are TRBV19 and TRBJ1-3; tentative D call: TRBD1 (5 bases). The CDR3 covers 17 residues. The ends were cut back, 6 bases at V and 4 bases at J, with 22 bases in the middle. From germline, CDR1 is LNHDA and CDR2 SQIVND (reference sequence). For the CDR3, the DNA is TGTGCCAGTAGCCCACCCTGGGGCTGGACCTCAGGAAACACCATATATTTT. Amino acid sequence: CASSPPWGWTSGNTIYF.

In its sample, this clone ranks as medium-sized. The chain carries TRBV6-8 and TRBJ1-2; a possible D gene is TRBD1 (5 bases). V was cut by 5 bases and J by 7 bases, with 14 bases left in between. There are 13 residues in the CDR3. Germline CDR1 MNHGY, CDR2 SAAAGT. Here the CDR3 reads CASSIDSSSGYTF. The CDR3 coding sequence is TGTGCCAGCAGTATAGACAGTTCCTCTGGCTACACCTTC.

Only a few counts were recorded for this clone. The CDR3 DNA is TGTGCCAGCAGGGGAGTCGGGGAAAAAGGTGGAGGCTACGAGCAGTACTTC. Protein sequence: CASRGVGEKGGGYEQYF. This chain connects TRBV6-8 to TRBJ2-7, with D possibly matching TRBD2 (5 bases). The CDR3 consists of 17 residues. The V gene's germline CDR1 is MNHGY and CDR2 SAAAGT. The germline V and J ends were trimmed by 6 bases and 3 bases, with 24 bases remaining between them.

The CDR3 DNA sequence: TGCAGCGTTCCCCCCCCCGCTTTGAGCTCCTACAATGAGCAGTTCTTC. Amino acid sequence: CSVPPPALSSYNEQFF. This chain joins TRBV29-1 and TRBJ2-1; no firm D call. Germline V lookup: CDR1 SQVTM, CDR2 ANQGSEA. This CDR3 region has 16 residues. Deletions cut 5 bases from V and 0 bases from J, with 17 bases between.

V gene TRBV29-1 combines with J gene TRBJ1-5; a weak D match, TRBD1 (5 bases). V was pared by 7 bases and J by 4 bases, with 17 bases between. Germline CDR1 SQVTM, CDR2 ANQGSEA. This CDR3 is 14 amino acids long. CDR3 sequence (DNA): TGCAGCGCAAGCCAAAGGGGACCTAATCAGCCCCAGCATTTT. Translating it yields CSASQRGPNQPQHF. The full variable domain, its missing parts supplied by reference TRBV29-1 and TRBJ1-5, is SAVISQKPSRDICQRGTSLTIQCQVDSQVTMMFWYRQQPGQSLTLIATANQGSEATYESGFVIDKFPISRPNLTFSTLTVSNMSPEDSSIYLCSASQRGPNQPQHFGDGTRLSIL.

CDR3 coding DNA: TGTGCCAGCACTCAAAGGTACGATGAGCAGTTCTTC. Encoded protein: CASTQRYDEQFF. The chain is built from TRBV28 and TRBJ2-1; D remains unclear. This CDR3 is 12 amino acids long. From germline, CDR1 is MDHEN and CDR2 SYDVKM. The ends were cut back, 7 bases at V and 8 bases at J, with 12 bases in the middle.

By share, this clone ranks as medium-sized (0.01 to 0.1%). The chain joins TRBV11-3 to TRBJ2-7; 8 positions match TRBD1. Germline lookup yields CDR1 SGHNT and CDR2 YENEEA. The CDR3 is 15 residues long. J gave up 5 bases and V 3 bases, and 9 bases lay outside the gene matches. CDR3 DNA: TGTGCCAGCAGCTTGGATGCAGGGGGCGCCGACGAGCAGTACTTC. Translated: CASSLDAGGADEQYF.

This clone was counted only a few times. J is TRBJ2-7 and V is TRBV14, with D possibly matching TRBD1 (6 bases). Trimming took 4 bases from V and 3 from J, leaving 13 bases between them. The CDR3 has 14 amino acids. Germline assignment: CDR1 SGHDN and CDR2 FVKESK. The CDR3 region has the DNA TGTGCCAGCAGCCGTGAGACAGGATACTACGAGCAGTACTTC. As protein: CASSRETGYYEQYF.

The chain is built from TRBV11-3 and TRBJ2-7; possibly TRBD1 or TRBD2 for D (6 bases each). Germline V gene data show CDR1 as SGHNT and CDR2 as YENEEA. The V end lost 3 bases, the J end lost 4 bases, and 16 bases lay between the germline ends. The CDR3 totals 15 residues. The CDR3 bases are TGTGCCAGCAGCTTGGCCGGGGGCCCTCAATACGAGCAGTACTTC. Residues: CASSLAGGPQYEQYF.

This chain links TRBV28 with TRBJ1-5; 7 nucleotides align to TRBD1. Germline CDR1 MDHEN, CDR2 SYDVKM. Trimming took 6 bases from V and 12 from J; bases not matched to a gene: 8. This CDR3 is built from 12 residues. This CDR3 is CASSTAGGLQHF. The CDR3 DNA reads TGTGCCAGCAGCACAGCAGGGGGACTCCAGCATTTT.

V usage is TRBV11-3 and J usage is TRBJ2-7, with TRBD2 matching 7 bases. V lost 2 bases, J lost 1 base, and 8 bases stayed unmatched. Germline V CDR1 and CDR2: SGHNT, YENEEA. The CDR3 runs to 16 residues. The CDR3 sequence: CASSLRSSGRSYEQYF. CDR3 DNA: TGTGCCAGCAGCTTACGGTCTAGCGGTCGATCCTACGAGCAGTACTTC.

The rearrangement uses TRBV6-8 and TRBJ2-3; 13 nucleotides line up with TRBD2. V dropped 5 bases and J dropped 4; count of bases not matched to a gene: 6. The germline gives CDR1 MNHGY, CDR2 SAAAGT. The CDR3 extends over 16 amino acids. CDR3 sequence (DNA): TGTGCCAGCAGTCCTACTAGCGGGGGGGGCCCAGATACGCAGTATTTT. Its protein is CASSPTSGGGPDTQYF.